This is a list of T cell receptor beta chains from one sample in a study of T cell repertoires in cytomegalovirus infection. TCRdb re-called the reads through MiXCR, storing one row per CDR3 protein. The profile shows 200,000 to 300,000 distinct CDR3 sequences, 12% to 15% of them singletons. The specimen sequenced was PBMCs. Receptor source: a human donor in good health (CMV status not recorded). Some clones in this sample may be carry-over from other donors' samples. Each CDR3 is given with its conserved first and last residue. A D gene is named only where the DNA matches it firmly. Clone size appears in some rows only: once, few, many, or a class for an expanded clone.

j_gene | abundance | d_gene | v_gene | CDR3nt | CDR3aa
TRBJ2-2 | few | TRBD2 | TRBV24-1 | TGTGCCACCAGTGGGGCTAGCGGGGGCTCCGGGGAGCTGTTTTTT | CATSGASGGSGELFF
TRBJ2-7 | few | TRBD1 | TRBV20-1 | TGCAGTGCTAGGGGACAGACCTCCTACGAGCAGTACTTC | CSARGQTSYEQYF
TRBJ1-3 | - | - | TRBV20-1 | TGCAGTGCTAGACGGGGGCAAGGAGGAAACACCATATATTTT | CSARRGQGGNTIYF
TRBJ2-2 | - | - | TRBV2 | TGTGCCAGCAGTGAAGAGGCGGGGTGGGGCCACACCGGGGAGCTGTTTTTT | CASSEEAGWGHTGELFF
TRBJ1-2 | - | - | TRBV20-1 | TGCAGTGCTAGTTGGGGCCGGACTAACTCTAACTATGGCTACACCTTC | CSASWGRTNSNYGYTF
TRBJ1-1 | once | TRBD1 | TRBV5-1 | TGCGCCAGCAGGGGACAGGGAAGTATCTCCGCTGAAGCTTTCTTT | CASRGQGSISAEAFF
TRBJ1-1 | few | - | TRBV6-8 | TGTGCCAGGAGAACCGGGGGCGCGGTCGGGGGGACTGAAGCTTTCTTT | CARRTGGAVGGTEAFF
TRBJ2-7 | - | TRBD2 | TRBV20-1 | TGCAGTGCTGCGACCCCTAGCGGAGGATTCTACGAGCAGTACTTC | CSAATPSGGFYEQYF
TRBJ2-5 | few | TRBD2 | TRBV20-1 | TGCAGTGCGCAACTAGCGGGAGGGGAGACCCAGTACTTC | CSAQLAGGETQYF
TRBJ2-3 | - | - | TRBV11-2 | TGTGCCAGCAGCCCAACGGGAGACAGGACGGTGGGGACAGATACGCAGTATTTT | CASSPTGDRTVGTDTQYF
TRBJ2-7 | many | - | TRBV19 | TGTGCCAGTAGGCGGGGAGACATGGGGGCCTACGAGCAGTACTTC | CASRRGDMGAYEQYF
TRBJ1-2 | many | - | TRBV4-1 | TGCGCCAGCAGCCACGACCCAGGGGTACGTGGCTACACCTTC | CASSHDPGVRGYTF
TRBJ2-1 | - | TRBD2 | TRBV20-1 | TGCAGTGCTGGGGGACTAGCGGGGTACAATGAGCAGTTCTTC | CSAGGLAGYNEQFF